The 30 T cell receptor beta chains in this list originate from one sample, sequenced in a study of radiation and T cells in renal cell carcinoma. Stated time point: blood 2 weeks post-SBRT. Treatment here: 15 Gy SBRT to primary tumor, nephrectomy 4 weeks later. This table comes from immunoSEQ multiplex PCR, and its TCRdb copy is limited to in-frame clones, with some not included. The sample lists 120,000 or so clones, 80% to 90% occurring once. The material sequenced was blood, taken from a patient whose treatment included radiotherapy and nephrectomy. These receptors all come from an older woman with renal cell carcinoma.

The rearrangement uses TRBV6-1 and TRBJ1-2, with a weak D call TRBD1 (6 bases). The CDR3 sequence is 12 residues long. Germline loops: CDR1 MNHNS, CDR2 SASEGT. V shed 5 bases and J shed 2 bases, with 6 bases lying between them. CDR3 nucleotides: TGTGCCAGCAGTACAGGGAACTATGGCTACACCTTC. Its translation: CASSTGNYGYTF.

The V gene is TRBV2, the J gene TRBJ2-7; possibly TRBD2 for D (6 bases). The CDR3 consists of 11 residues. Germline V lookup: CDR1 SNHLY, CDR2 FYNNEI. V was cut by 8 bases and J by 4 bases, with 9 bases left in between. CDR3 bases: TGTGCCAGCGGGGGGAGTTACGAGCAGTACTTC. It is translated as CASGGSYEQYF.

V gene TRBV19 combines with J gene TRBJ1-3; D ambiguous. This CDR3 is 16 amino acids long. Looked up from germline, CDR1 is LNHDA and CDR2 is SQIVND (reference sequence). The germline V and J ends were trimmed by 5 bases and 2 bases, with 16 bases remaining between them. CDR3 protein: CASSQFRDSAGNTIYF. The CDR3 DNA reads TGTGCCAGTAGTCAGTTTAGGGATTCGGCTGGAAACACCATATATTTT.

The chain combines TRBV19 with TRBJ1-5; 8 bases are shared with TRBD1. V was pared by 8 bases and J by 13 bases, with 16 bases of the junction left unmatched. The CDR3 consists of 14 residues. Germline CDR1 is LNHDA and CDR2 is SQIVND (reference sequence). CDR3 DNA: TGTGCCAGTTCGACAGGGGACCTACTCACCCAGCAGCATTTT. Residues: CASSTGDLLTQQHF.

The chain employs TRBV9 and TRBJ2-2; D perhaps matches TRBD2 (5 bases). In germline, CDR1 is SGDLS, CDR2 YYNGEE. V gave up 3 bases and J gave up 4 bases, with 10 bases separating them. The CDR3 covers 14 residues. The CDR3 is CASSAPSRTGELFF. The CDR3 DNA is TGTGCCAGCAGCGCCCCTAGCCGCACCGGGGAGCTGTTTTTT.

CDR3 nucleotides: TGTGCCAGCAGCTCCCACCGGGGACAGGGGCAATTCAGCTACGAGCAGTACTTC. Amino acid sequence: CASSSHRGQGQFSYEQYF. The chain employs TRBV14 and TRBJ2-7; TRBD1 agrees at 10 bases. The CDR3 extends over 18 amino acids. V was pared by 5 bases and J by 3 bases, with 16 bases of the junction left unmatched. The germline gives CDR1 SGHDN, CDR2 FVKESK. The full variable domain, completed using reference TRBV14 and TRBJ2-7, is EAGVTQFPSHSVIEKGQTVTLRCDPISGHDNLYWYRRVMGKEIKFLLHFVKESKQDESGMPNNRFLAERTGGTYSTLKVQPAELEDSGVYFCASSSHRGQGQFSYEQYFGPGTRLTVT.

This clone was detected once. V and J are TRBV19 and TRBJ2-3; 7 bases are a match to TRBD1. Trimming cost V 3 bases and J 5 bases; bases outside gene matches: 8. Germline lookup yields CDR1 LNHDA and CDR2 SQIVND (reference sequence). This CDR3 region has 15 residues. The CDR3 sequence is CASSIGGQLRDTQYF. CDR3 DNA: TGTGCCAGTAGTATTGGGGGACAGCTTCGAGATACGCAGTATTTT.

V usage is TRBV6-5 and J usage is TRBJ1-5, with no clear D. V lost 3 bases and J 4 bases, leaving 7 bases between the germline ends. Germline values: CDR1 MNHEY, CDR2 SVGAGI. CDR3 length equals 13 residues. The CDR3 is CASSYGWNQPQHF. CDR3 bases: TGTGCCAGCAGTTATGGTTGGAATCAGCCCCAGCATTTT.

This chain connects TRBV19 to TRBJ1-1; D unresolved. CDR3 length: 14 residues. Germline CDR1 reads LNHDA; CDR2 reads SQIVND (reference sequence). V was clipped by 3 bases and J by 7 bases, with 15 bases between them. The CDR3 reads CASSIATGSFEAFF. CDR3 DNA sequence: TGTGCCAGTAGTATCGCCACGGGGTCCTTTGAAGCTTTCTTT.

The V call is TRBV7-9, the J call TRBJ1-1; maybe TRBD1 (5 bases). The CDR3 totals 13 residues. Germline V lookup: CDR1 SEHNR, CDR2 FQNEAQ (reference sequence). Trimming left V 6 bases short and J 0 bases short, with 8 bases between. CDR3 protein: CASRQAMNTEAFF. CDR3 nucleotides: TGTGCCAGCAGACAGGCGATGAACACTGAAGCTTTCTTT.

CDR3 region: CASSQGGQGGREEAFF. The CDR3 DNA sequence: TGTGCCAGCAGCCAAGGGGGACAGGGTGGGAGGGAGGAAGCTTTCTTT. This chain uses TRBV4-2 with TRBJ1-1; 9 nucleotides agree with TRBD1. The CDR3 loop spans 16 amino acids. Trimming at V came to 1 base and at J to 8 bases, leaving 11 bases not matched to a gene. In germline, CDR1 is LGHNA, CDR2 YNFKEQ.

The chain links TRBV29-1 to TRBJ2-7; tentatively, D is TRBD2 (6 bases). The V end was cut by 5 bases, the J end by 1 base, with 9 bases between. The CDR3 has 12 residues. Germline CDR1 reads SQVTM; CDR2 reads ANQGSEA. CDR3 nucleotide sequence: TGCAGCGTTCGGACTAAATCCTACGAGCAGTACTTC. Translated, it gives CSVRTKSYEQYF.

The rearrangement joins TRBV4-1 to TRBJ1-2; TRBD1 matches at 12 bases. This CDR3 is built from 16 residues. Trimming cost V 4 bases and J 3 bases; bases outside gene matches: 6. Germline V gene lookup returns CDR1 MGHRA and CDR2 YSYEKL. As DNA, the CDR3 is TGCGCCAGCAGCCGGACCGGGACAGGGGGCTACTATGGCTACACCTTC. It codes for CASSRTGTGGYYGYTF.

V usage is TRBV5-6 and J usage is TRBJ2-7; D is uncertain. CDR1 SGHDT and CDR2 YYEEEE come from the germline V gene. Between the trimmed V and J ends, which lost 4 bases and 0 bases, there was a span of 8 bases. The CDR3 length is 13 residues. The CDR3 is CASSPGVSYEQYF. CDR3 sequence (DNA): TGTGCCAGCAGCCCGGGCGTCTCCTACGAGCAGTACTTC.

The rearrangement uses TRBV5-1 and TRBJ1-2; D is undetermined. V lost 1 base and J lost 0, with 10 bases in between. Per the germline V gene, CDR1 is SGHRS and CDR2 is YFSETQ. The CDR3 covers 15 residues. The CDR3 bases are TGCGCCAGCAGCTTGATAGAGGGCGCTAACTATGGCTACACCTTC. Its translation: CASSLIEGANYGYTF.

CDR3 loop: CASSWSHEQYF. CDR3 bases: TGTGCCAGCAGCTGGAGCCACGAGCAGTACTTC. The chain has TRBV7-9 and TRBJ2-7; D remains unclear. Germline values: CDR1 SEHNR, CDR2 FQNEAQ (reference sequence). The CDR3 consists of 11 residues. Trimming pared 4 bases from V and 5 bases from J, leaving 6 bases between.

The V gene is TRBV6-5, the J gene TRBJ1-1, with 9 bases identical to TRBD1. CDR1 and CDR2 from the germline V gene are MNHEY and SVGAGI. The CDR3 has 12 residues. The V and J ends lost 7 bases and 10 bases, in that order; junction bases with no gene match: 7. CDR3 protein: CASKLQGARAFF. CDR3 in DNA: TGTGCCAGCAAATTACAGGGGGCGAGAGCTTTCTTT.

The chain links TRBV5-6 to TRBJ2-5; 9 bases map to TRBD1. Gene TRBJ2-7 matches the end of the DNA better, so the J call may be wrong. The germline V gene has CDR1 SGHDT and CDR2 YYEEEE. There are 16 residues in the CDR3. The CDR3: CASSRGPGQGSNEQYF. The CDR3, as DNA: TGTGCCAGCAGCCGAGGACCGGGACAGGGTTCGAACGAGCAGTACTTC.

This clone showed up just once. The V and J genes are TRBV23-1 and TRBJ1-5, with TRBD1 matching over 9 bases. TRBV23-1 qualifies as an ORF whose function is uncertain. V lost 2 bases and J lost 2; bases outside the gene matches: 4. CDR3 size: 16 residues. The CDR3 DNA is TGCGCCAGCAGTCAAGAGGGACAGGGTGGCAATCAGCCCCAGCATTTT. This sequence encodes CASSQEGQGGNQPQHF.

This clone showed up just once. The chain joins TRBV6-6 to TRBJ2-1, with 14 bases lining up with TRBD2. Trimming took 6 bases from V and 6 from J; bases not matched to a gene: 4. The CDR3 length is 15 residues. Germline lookup yields CDR1 MNHNY and CDR2 SVGAGI (reference sequence). The CDR3 DNA reads TGTGCCAGCAGCCTTGGGACTAGCGGGAGCAATGAGCAGTTCTTC. Protein: CASSLGTSGSNEQFF.

This clone was detected once. This chain connects TRBV5-5 to TRBJ1-3; no clear D gene. The CDR3 consists of 17 residues. Trimming took off 0 bases at V and 0 bases at J, with 13 bases between the two ends. CDR1 is SGHKS, CDR2 YYEKEE, per germline (reference sequence). CDR3 amino acids: CASSLEGRSISGNTIYF. The CDR3 DNA reads TGTGCCAGCAGCTTGGAGGGCAGGTCGATCTCTGGAAACACCATATATTTT.

A few counts support this clone. V and J are TRBV11-2 and TRBJ1-2; D unresolved. The CDR3 is made up of 13 amino acids. In germline, CDR1 is SGHAT, CDR2 FQNNGV. Trimming cost V 1 base and J 4 bases, with 7 bases left between them. The CDR3 sequence: CASSLGETYGYTF. CDR3 nucleotides: TGTGCCAGCAGCTTAGGGGAGACCTATGGCTACACCTTC.

This chain uses TRBV27 with TRBJ2-7, with D unclear. CDR1 and CDR2 from the germline V gene are MNHEY and SMNVEV (reference sequence). V gave up 0 bases and J gave up 0 bases, with 6 bases separating them. The length of the CDR3 is 14 residues. The CDR3 coding sequence is TGTGCCAGCAGTTTATCGAGCGACTCCTACGAGCAGTACTTC. This gives the protein CASSLSSDSYEQYF.

The chain couples TRBV9 to TRBJ1-4; 9 bases map to TRBD1. The germline V gene encodes CDR1 SGDLS and CDR2 YYNGEE. This CDR3 spans 15 amino acids. V gave up 4 bases and J gave up 8 bases; unmatched junction bases: 9. The CDR3 reads CASSPVQGAWEKLFF. DNA for the CDR3: TGTGCCAGCAGCCCGGTACAGGGGGCTTGGGAAAAACTGTTTTTT.

This sequence joins TRBV4-2 and TRBJ2-2; TRBD2 is a possible D gene (6 bases). CDR3 length: 14 residues. CDR1 LGHNA and CDR2 YNFKEQ come from the germline V gene. V dropped 5 bases and J dropped 7 bases, with 14 bases sitting between them. CDR3: CASSVRLEGGELFF. The CDR3 DNA reads as TGTGCCAGCAGCGTCCGACTAGAGGGCGGGGAGCTGTTTTTT.

The chain carries TRBV11-2 and TRBJ2-2; the D is unclear. The CDR3 has 14 residues. The V end lost 4 bases, the J end lost 2 bases, and 8 bases lay between the germline ends. Germline assignment: CDR1 SGHAT and CDR2 FQNNGV. CDR3 protein: CASSSLTNTGELFF. Written as DNA, the CDR3 is TGTGCCAGCAGCTCCCTCACCAACACCGGGGAGCTGTTTTTT.

CDR3 DNA sequence: TGTGCCAGCAGTCCCCAGGCACCGGGGATCTATGGCTACACCTTC. Encoded protein: CASSPQAPGIYGYTF. V usage is TRBV7-9 and J usage is TRBJ1-2; D unclear. Germline V gene data show CDR1 as SEHNR and CDR2 as FQNEAQ (reference sequence). V shed 6 bases and J shed 4 bases, with 18 bases lying between them. The CDR3 contains 15 residues.

A note on this clone: Distinct nucleotide sequences in the sample also encode this CDR3. This rearrangement joins TRBV9 to TRBJ2-5; no clear D. This CDR3 region has 13 residues. CDR1 SGDLS and CDR2 YYNGEE come from the germline V gene. Deletions cut 0 bases from V and 4 bases from J, with 7 bases between. This CDR3 is CASSVALRETQYF. The CDR3 DNA reads as TGTGCCAGCAGCGTAGCCCTCCGAGAGACCCAGTACTTC.

This clone was counted a few times. The V and J genes are TRBV20-1 and TRBJ1-2; no clear D gene. Germline values: CDR1 DFQATT, CDR2 SNEGSKA (reference sequence). This CDR3 comprises 11 residues. Trimming removed 2 bases at V and 12 bases at J, with 13 bases between. The CDR3 spells CSARYPSSDTF. The DNA for the CDR3 is TGCAGTGCTAGATATCCCTCCTCAGACACCTTC.

The chain uses TRBV15 and TRBJ2-3, with 8 bases that match TRBD1. Germline-derived CDR1 and CDR2 are LNHNV and YYDKDF (reference sequence). The length of the CDR3 is 15 residues. V trimming: 7 bases; J trimming: 5 bases; junction bases outside the gene matches: 11. The CDR3 DNA is TGTGCCACCACGTATGGACAGGGTCGGGGAGATACGCAGTATTTT. Its protein is CATTYGQGRGDTQYF.